The clone carrying this TCR beta chain has just a few counts. The antigen remains undetermined. The data stem from a study of beta chain features in type 1 diabetes. Whole-study results and caveats: Any role of HLA type in TCRB rearrangement remained unresolved here. When Type 1 diabetes patients were examined, their TCRB CDR3s proved moderately but significantly shorter in all four CD4+ subsets.

The authors took one heparinised blood draw, averaging about 120 mL, from each donor. Every bit of the isolated RNA underwent reverse transcription, so sequencing read expressed TCRB transcripts. An average of approximately 3.4 million reads was obtained for naive, central memory and regulatory T cell samples. Libraries were prepared by immunoSEQ multiplex PCR; TCRdb keeps only in-frame clonotypes and omits some of them. The table lists hundreds of thousands of clones, roughly 11% of them singletons. The source of this sequence is a woman aged 25-40 years in good health. Sequencing was performed on naive CD4+ T cells from blood.

This CDR3 reads CSAMTGGAETQYF. CDR3 in DNA: TGCAGCGCTATGACAGGGGGCGCGGAGACCCAGTACTTC. The V and J genes are TRBV29-1 and TRBJ2-5; 10 positions match TRBD1. Unmatched junction bases numbered 7, after V lost 7 bases and J lost 5 bases. The CDR3 sequence is 13 residues long. In germline, CDR1 is SQVTM, CDR2 ANQGSEA. Using reference TRBV29-1 and TRBJ2-5 for the parts outside the CDR3, the full variable domain is SAVISQKPSRDICQRGTSLTIQCQVDSQVTMMFWYRQQPGQSLTLIATANQGSEATYESGFVIDKFPISRPNLTFSTLTVSNMSPEDSSIYLCSAMTGGAETQYFGPGTRLLVL.